One sample yielded the 21 T cell receptor beta chains listed below, sequenced in a study of PD-L1 blockade in urothelial cancer. Time point of the sample: peripheral blood 6 weeks after treatment start. Profiled with immunoSEQ multiplex PCR; TCRdb holds only in-frame clones, not every one. The table has around 69,000 clones, 80% to 95% seen once. Sample: PBMCs, taken around atezolizumab (anti-PD-L1) treatment. The receptors derive from a woman aged 80 or over with urothelial cancer.

The chain has TRBV9 and TRBJ2-3, with a tentative D call TRBD2 (5 bases). The CDR3 consists of 16 residues. V shed 0 bases and J shed 0 bases, with 11 bases lying between them. Germline CDR1 and CDR2: SGDLS and YYNGEE. The CDR3 DNA is TGTGCCAGCAGCGTAGGAGGGAAGGGCAGCACAGATACGCAGTATTTT. Protein product: CASSVGGKGSTDTQYF.

V is TRBV9 and J is TRBJ2-1, with D perhaps matching TRBD1 (6 bases). The ends were cut back, 7 bases at V and 0 bases at J, with 14 bases in the middle. This CDR3 is 15 amino acids long. The germline CDR1 and CDR2 sequences are SGDLS and YYNGEE. The DNA of the CDR3 is TGTGCCAGCGGACCGACAGGCGCCTCCTACAATGAGCAGTTCTTC. Residues: CASGPTGASYNEQFF.

The V call is TRBV5-5, the J call TRBJ1-3, with 7 bases aligning to TRBD1. The J segment lost 6 bases and the V segment lost 5 bases, leaving 14 bases of the junction unmatched. The CDR3 length is 16 residues. From germline, CDR1 is SGHKS and CDR2 YYEKEE (reference sequence). The CDR3 spells CASRSTGSHLENTIYF. The CDR3 nucleotides are TGTGCCAGCAGATCGACAGGGTCTCATCTCGAAAACACCATATATTTT.

This clone showed up just a few times. The CDR3 DNA is TGTGCCAGCAGCTTTTTAACAGGGGCATCTAATGAAAAACTGTTTTTT. Protein: CASSFLTGASNEKLFF. This chain joins TRBV7-9 and TRBJ1-4; 7 bases fit TRBD1. Germline-derived CDR1 and CDR2 are SEHNR and FQNEAQ (reference sequence). The J segment lost 3 bases and the V segment lost 3 bases, leaving 7 bases of the junction unmatched. The CDR3 is 16 amino acids.

This rearrangement joins TRBV19 to TRBJ1-1; no firm D call. The CDR3 runs 16 residues. V lost 1 base to trimming and J lost 2 bases, with 14 bases between them. Germline V CDR1 and CDR2: LNHDA, SQIVND (reference sequence). CDR3 coding DNA: TGTGCCAGTAGTATAGGGGAGTCGGCGGGAAACACTGAAGCTTTCTTT. This translates into CASSIGESAGNTEAFF.

V and J are TRBV2 and TRBJ2-5; a possible D gene is TRBD2 (6 bases). CDR3 length: 14 residues. Trimming removed 0 bases at V and 11 bases at J, with 16 bases between. Per the germline V gene, CDR1 is SNHLY and CDR2 is FYNNEI. CDR3: CASSEASGEAMQYF. The DNA of the CDR3 is TGTGCCAGCAGTGAAGCTTCGGGGGAAGCTATGCAGTACTTC.

The genes are TRBV6-1 and TRBJ2-1, with a possible D match to TRBD1 (5 bases). CDR3 length: 13 residues. Germline V gene lookup returns CDR1 MNHNS and CDR2 SASEGT. Trimming left V 4 bases short and J 9 bases short, with 13 bases between. The CDR3 here is CASSGQYPAEQFF. The CDR3 bases are TGTGCCAGCAGTGGACAGTATCCTGCTGAGCAGTTCTTC.

This rearrangement joins TRBV5-6 to TRBJ2-7; possible D gene TRBD2, 6 bases. Looked up from germline, CDR1 is SGHDT and CDR2 is YYEEEE. The CDR3 totals 15 residues. The germline V and J ends were trimmed by 4 bases and 0 bases, with 14 bases remaining between them. CDR3 sequence (DNA): TGTGCCAGCAGCCGCCGGGACTCGAGCTCCTACGAGCAGTACTTC. Amino acids: CASSRRDSSSYEQYF.

The rearrangement links TRBV30 to TRBJ1-5, with TRBD1 as a possible D gene (5 bases). This CDR3 spans 14 amino acids. V lost 1 base and J lost 3, with 10 bases in between. Germline loops: CDR1 GTSNPN, CDR2 SVGIG (reference sequence). The CDR3 bases are TGTGCCTGGAGTGGACAGCCGCACAATCAGCCCCAGCATTTT. This encodes CAWSGQPHNQPQHF. Variable domain in full (rest from reference TRBV30 and TRBJ1-5): SQTIHQWPATLVQPVGSPLSLECTVEGTSNPNLYWYRQAAGRGLQLLFYSVGIGQISSEVPQNLSASRPQDRQFILSSKKLLLSDSGFYLCAWSGQPHNQPQHFGDGTRLSIL.

In regard to this clone: Other DNA sequences from this sample encode an identical CDR3 as well. The chain uses TRBV27 and TRBJ1-1; 7 nucleotides match TRBD1. The CDR3 is 13 residues long. CDR1 is MNHEY and CDR2 is SMNVEV in the germline V gene (reference sequence). Trimming removed 5 bases from V and 4 bases from J; junction bases left unmatched: 4. CDR3 DNA: TGTGCCAGCAGTCGACAGGGTGGCACTGAAGCTTTCTTT. It encodes CASSRQGGTEAFF.

This clone was recorded only once. The chain employs TRBV6-6 and TRBJ1-1, with D hard to call. The CDR3 is made up of 13 amino acids. The ends were cut back, 7 bases at V and 0 bases at J, with 9 bases in the middle. Germline lookup yields CDR1 MNHNY and CDR2 SVGAGI (reference sequence). The CDR3 region is CASTTELNTEAFF. The DNA of the CDR3 is TGTGCCAGCACAACAGAGCTGAACACTGAAGCTTTCTTT.

This chain links TRBV5-5 with TRBJ2-7; 7 nucleotides agree with TRBD1. From germline, CDR1 is SGHKS and CDR2 YYEKEE (reference sequence). The trim removed 0 bases at V and 3 bases at J, leaving 6 bases unmatched. CDR3 length equals 15 residues. DNA of the CDR3: TGTGCCAGCAGCTTGGCCGGGACAGAACGCTACGAGCAGTACTTC. This gives the protein CASSLAGTERYEQYF. Drawing the rest from reference TRBV5-5 and TRBJ2-7, the complete variable domain is DAGVTQSPTHLIKTRGQQVTLRCSPISGHKSVSWYQQVLGQGPQFIFQYYEKEERGRGNFPDRFSARQFPNYSSELNVNALLLGDSALYLCASSLAGTERYEQYFGPGTRLTVT.

Only one count was recorded for this clone. For the CDR3, the DNA is TGTGCCAGCAGTTACGTAGCGGGAACGAGTGAAGCTTTCTTT. Amino acid sequence: CASSYVAGTSEAFF. The chain couples TRBV6-6 to TRBJ1-1, with D hard to call. The V end lost 2 bases, the J end lost 7 bases, and 14 bases lay between the germline ends. Germline V CDR1 and CDR2: MNHNY, SVGAGI (reference sequence). The CDR3 loop spans 14 amino acids.

The chain links TRBV25-1 to TRBJ1-2; unclear D gene. Germline CDR1 and CDR2: MGHDK and SYGVNS. V lost 4 bases and J lost 4, with 7 bases in between. CDR3 length: 12 amino acids. The CDR3 nucleotides are TGTGCCAGCAGTGCGGCAGGCTATGGCTACACCTTC. Protein sequence: CASSAAGYGYTF.

This clone was counted a single time. The V gene is TRBV29-1, the J gene TRBJ1-2, with D possibly being TRBD1 (5 bases). The CDR3 runs to 14 residues. Germline V gives CDR1 SQVTM, CDR2 ANQGSEA. V gave up 1 base and J gave up 1 base, with 10 bases separating them. The CDR3 is CSVEVRRVNYGYTF. The CDR3 DNA follows: TGCAGCGTTGAAGTGCGCAGGGTTAACTATGGCTACACCTTC. The full variable domain, completed using reference TRBV29-1 and TRBJ1-2, is SAVISQKPSRDICQRGTSLTIQCQVDSQVTMMFWYRQQPGQSLTLIATANQGSEATYESGFVIDKFPISRPNLTFSTLTVSNMSPEDSSIYLCSVEVRRVNYGYTFGSGTRLTVV.

V is TRBV28 and J is TRBJ2-7, with TRBD2 identical over 9 bases. Per germline, CDR1 MDHEN and CDR2 SYDVKM. The V and J ends lost 4 bases and 2 bases, in that order; junction bases with no gene match: 9. The CDR3 totals 16 residues. The CDR3 nucleotides are TGTGCCAGCAGTTCCCCCGGGACTAGCAGAGCCTACGAGCAGTACTTC. Protein: CASSSPGTSRAYEQYF. The full variable domain, in which reference TRBV28 and TRBJ2-7 provide the parts outside the CDR3, is DVKVTQSSRYLVKRTGEKVFLECVQDMDHENMFWYRQDPGLGLRLIYFSYDVKMKEKGDIPEGYSVSREKKERFSLILESASTNQTSMYLCASSSPGTSRAYEQYFGPGTRLTVT.

CDR3 in amino acids: CASNKAGQRLPQHF. The CDR3 DNA reads TGTGCCAGCAACAAAGCCGGACAGCGGCTACCCCAGCATTTT. J is TRBJ1-5 and V is TRBV28; possibly TRBD1 for D (6 bases). Per germline, CDR1 MDHEN and CDR2 SYDVKM. V lost 7 bases and J 10 bases, leaving 20 bases between the germline ends. CDR3 length equals 14 residues.

The chain recombines TRBV7-3 with TRBJ2-6; possible D gene TRBD2, 5 bases. Trimming cost V 6 bases and J 0 bases, with 12 bases left between them. There are 16 residues in the CDR3. Germline CDR1 SGHTA, CDR2 FQGTGA. The CDR3 region has the DNA TGTGCCAGCAGTCTTTCTGGGAGCTCTGGGGCCAACGTCCTGACTTTC. Protein: CASSLSGSSGANVLTF.

The CDR3 reads CASSYSTSSAGEAFF. The CDR3 region has the DNA TGTGCCAGCAGTTACTCGACCAGCAGCGCCGGAGAAGCTTTCTTT. The chain recombines TRBV6-6 with TRBJ1-1, with D hard to call. This CDR3 is built from 15 residues. V was shortened by 0 bases and J by 8 bases, with 16 bases between the two germline ends. Germline V gene data show CDR1 as MNHNY and CDR2 as SVGAGI (reference sequence).

The chain joins TRBV30 to TRBJ2-6; a possible D gene is TRBD2 (5 bases). Deletions cut 0 bases from V and 3 bases from J, with 6 bases between. CDR1 is GTSNPN and CDR2 is SVGIG in the germline V gene (reference sequence). The CDR3 spans 14 residues. CDR3 nucleotides: TGTGCCTGGAGTGTAGGAGGTGGGGCCAACGTCCTGACTTTC. Protein: CAWSVGGGANVLTF. The full variable domain, its missing parts supplied by reference TRBV30 and TRBJ2-6, is SQTIHQWPATLVQPVGSPLSLECTVEGTSNPNLYWYRQAAGRGLQLLFYSVGIGQISSEVPQNLSASRPQDRQFILSSKKLLLSDSGFYLCAWSVGGGANVLTFGAGSRLTVL.

This clone was detected only once. CDR3 DNA sequence: TGTGCCAGCAGCGCTGCCGGACTAGCGAGAACAGATACGCAGTATTTT. Protein: CASSAAGLARTDTQYF. This chain uses TRBV5-4 with TRBJ2-3, with 9 nucleotides matching TRBD2. This CDR3 spans 16 amino acids. After removal of 4 bases from V and 3 bases from J, the junction contained 9 bases not matched to a gene. CDR1 is SGHNT, CDR2 YYREEE, per germline (reference sequence).